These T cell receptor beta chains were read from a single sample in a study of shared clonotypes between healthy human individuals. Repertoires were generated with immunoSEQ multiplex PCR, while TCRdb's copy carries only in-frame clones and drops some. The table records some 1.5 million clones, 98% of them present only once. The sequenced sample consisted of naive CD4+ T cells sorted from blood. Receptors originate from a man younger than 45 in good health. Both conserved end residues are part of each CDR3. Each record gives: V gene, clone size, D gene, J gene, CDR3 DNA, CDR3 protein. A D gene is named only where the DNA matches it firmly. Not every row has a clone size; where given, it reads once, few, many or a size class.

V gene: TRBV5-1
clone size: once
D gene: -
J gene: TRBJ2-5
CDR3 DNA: TGCGCCAGCAGCTTGCTTGGGGGAGGAGGGGAGACCCAGTACTTC
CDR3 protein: CASSLLGGGGETQYF

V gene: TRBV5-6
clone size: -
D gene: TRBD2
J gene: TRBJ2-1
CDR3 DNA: TGTGCCAGCAGCTTGGGGACTAGCGGGGACAATGAGCAGTTCTTC
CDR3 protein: CASSLGTSGDNEQFF

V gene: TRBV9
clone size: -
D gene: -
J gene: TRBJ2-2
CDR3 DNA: TGTGCCAGCAGCTTACTAGGGGGCACCGGGGAGCTGTTTTTT
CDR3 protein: CASSLLGGTGELFF

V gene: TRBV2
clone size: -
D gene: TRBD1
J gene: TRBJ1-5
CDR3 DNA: TGTGCCAGCAGTGACAGGGGGAACAATCAGCCCCAGCATTTT
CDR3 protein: CASSDRGNNQPQHF

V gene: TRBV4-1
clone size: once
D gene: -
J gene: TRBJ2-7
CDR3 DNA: TGCGCCAGCAGCCAAGGCGGGATGGGGGGTTCCGAGCAGTACTTC
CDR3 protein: CASSQGGMGGSEQYF

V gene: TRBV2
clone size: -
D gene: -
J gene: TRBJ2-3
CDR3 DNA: TGTGCCAGCAGTGAAGTCGGCGAAACGCAGTATTTT
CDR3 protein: CASSEVGETQYF

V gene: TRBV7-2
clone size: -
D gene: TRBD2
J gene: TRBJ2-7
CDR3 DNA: TGTGCCAGCAGCTTAGGAGGTAGCGGGAGCTCCTACGAGCAGTACTTC
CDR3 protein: CASSLGGSGSSYEQYF

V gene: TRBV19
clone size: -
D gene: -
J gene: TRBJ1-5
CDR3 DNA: TGTGCCAGTAGTCCAGTGACCAATCAGCCCCAGCATTTT
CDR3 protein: CASSPVTNQPQHF

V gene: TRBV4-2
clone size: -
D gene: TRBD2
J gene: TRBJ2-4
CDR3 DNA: TGTGCCACCGGCCCTAGCGGGAGTCAAAACATTCAGTACTTC
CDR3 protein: CATGPSGSQNIQYF

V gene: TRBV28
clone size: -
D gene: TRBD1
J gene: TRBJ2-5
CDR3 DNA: TGTGCCAGCACCACAGGGGTGGAGACCCAGTACTTC
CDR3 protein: CASTTGVETQYF

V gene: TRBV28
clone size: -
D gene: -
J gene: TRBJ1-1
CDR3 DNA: TGTGCCAGCAGTTTATTGTCAGGAAACACTGAAGCTTTCTTT
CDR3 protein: CASSLLSGNTEAFF

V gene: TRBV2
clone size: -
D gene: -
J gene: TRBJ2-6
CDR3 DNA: TGTGCCAGCAGGCGGGATCAGTCTGGGGCCAACGTCCTGACTTTC
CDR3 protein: CASRRDQSGANVLTF

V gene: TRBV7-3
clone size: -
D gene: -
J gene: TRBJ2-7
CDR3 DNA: TGTGCCAGCAGCTTAGGGCAGCACTACGAGCAGTACTTC
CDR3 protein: CASSLGQHYEQYF

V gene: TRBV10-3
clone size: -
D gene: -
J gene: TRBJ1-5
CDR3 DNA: TGTGCCATCAGTGGTACGAATCAGCCCCAGCATTTT
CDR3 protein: CAISGTNQPQHF

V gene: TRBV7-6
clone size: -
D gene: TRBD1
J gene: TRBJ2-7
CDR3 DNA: TGTGCCAGCAGCTTAGTGGGGACAGGGTACGAGCAGTACTTC
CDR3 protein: CASSLVGTGYEQYF

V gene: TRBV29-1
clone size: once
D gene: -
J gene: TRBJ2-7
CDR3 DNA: TGCAGCGTGTGGAGGGACGAGCAGTACTTC
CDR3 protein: CSVWRDEQYF

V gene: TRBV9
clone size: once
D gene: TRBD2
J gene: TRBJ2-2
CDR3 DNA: TGTGCCAGCAGGGGCCCGACTAGCGGGAGAGAGGCGAACACCGGGGAGCTGTTTTTT
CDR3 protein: CASRGPTSGREANTGELFF

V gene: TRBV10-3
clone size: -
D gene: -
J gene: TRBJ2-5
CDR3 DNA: TGTGCCATCAGTGAATTTCGAGAGACCCAGTACTTC
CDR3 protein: CAISEFRETQYF

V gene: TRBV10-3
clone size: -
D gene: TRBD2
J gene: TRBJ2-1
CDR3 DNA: TGTGCCATCAGCCTCGGACTAGCGGGAGGCTACAATGAGCAGTTCTTC
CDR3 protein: CAISLGLAGGYNEQFF

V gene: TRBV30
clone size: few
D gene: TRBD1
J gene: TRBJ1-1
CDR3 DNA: TGTGCCTGGAGTGAGGAGGGGGCGAGAGCTTTCTTT
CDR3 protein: CAWSEEGARAFF

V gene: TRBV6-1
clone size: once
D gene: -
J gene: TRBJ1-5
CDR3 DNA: TGTGCCAGCAGTGAAGCGCAGCTTGGGAGACAATTCCACCAGCCCCAGCATTTT
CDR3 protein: CASSEAQLGRQFHQPQHF

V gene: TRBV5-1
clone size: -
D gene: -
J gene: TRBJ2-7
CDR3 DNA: TGCGCCAGCAGCTTGGGTGCCAGGGCCTACTACGAGCAGTACTTC
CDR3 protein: CASSLGARAYYEQYF

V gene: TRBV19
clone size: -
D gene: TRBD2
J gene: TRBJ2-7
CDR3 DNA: TGTGCCAGTAGTACCCAGGGACTAGTCGAGGGGGAGCAGTACTTC
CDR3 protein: CASSTQGLVEGEQYF

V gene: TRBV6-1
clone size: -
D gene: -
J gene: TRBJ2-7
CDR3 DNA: TGTGCCAGCATTCAGGACCTGGGGGGGCAGAGTGGGTACTTC
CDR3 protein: CASIQDLGGQSGYF

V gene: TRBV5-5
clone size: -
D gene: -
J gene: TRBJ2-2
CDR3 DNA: TGTGCCAGCAGCTTGGATTTCACGGGAACCGGGGAGCTGTTTTTT
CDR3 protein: CASSLDFTGTGELFF

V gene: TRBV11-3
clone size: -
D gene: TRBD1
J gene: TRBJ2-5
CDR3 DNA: TGTGCCAGCAGCCCCGGGACAGGCCGAGAGACCCAGTACTTC
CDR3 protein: CASSPGTGRETQYF

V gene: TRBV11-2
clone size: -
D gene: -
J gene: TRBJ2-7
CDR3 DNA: TGTGCCAGCAGCTTATCAGGCCCCTACGAGCAGTACTTC
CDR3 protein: CASSLSGPYEQYF

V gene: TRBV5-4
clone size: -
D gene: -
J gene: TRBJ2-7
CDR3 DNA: TGTGCCAGCAGCCCGAAGAACAGGGACGAGCAGTACTTC
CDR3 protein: CASSPKNRDEQYF

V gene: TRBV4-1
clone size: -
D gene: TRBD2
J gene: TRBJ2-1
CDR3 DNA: TGCGCCAGCAGCCAAGGACTAGCGGTCAATGAGCAGTTCTTC
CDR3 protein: CASSQGLAVNEQFF

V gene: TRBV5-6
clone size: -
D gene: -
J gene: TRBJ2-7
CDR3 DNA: TGTGCCAGCAGCCGTCTTACCGGTAGCTCCTACGAGCAGTACTTC
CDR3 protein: CASSRLTGSSYEQYF

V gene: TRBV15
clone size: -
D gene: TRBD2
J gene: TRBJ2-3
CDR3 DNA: TGTGCCACCAGCAGAGATCTTAGCGGGAGGGTTGCAGATACGCAGTATTTT
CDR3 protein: CATSRDLSGRVADTQYF

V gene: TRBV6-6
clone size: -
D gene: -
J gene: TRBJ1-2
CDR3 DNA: TGTGCCAGCAAGAACCAGGGTACTTTTAACTATGGCTACACCTTC
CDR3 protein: CASKNQGTFNYGYTF

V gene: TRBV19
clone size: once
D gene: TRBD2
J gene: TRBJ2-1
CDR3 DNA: TGTGCCAGTAGCCCTAGCGGGAGGGAGGCGCAGTTCTTC
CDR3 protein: CASSPSGREAQFF

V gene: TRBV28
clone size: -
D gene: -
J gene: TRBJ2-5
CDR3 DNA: TGTGCCAGCAGTTTGAGCCGCGAAGAGACCCAGTACTTC
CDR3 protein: CASSLSREETQYF

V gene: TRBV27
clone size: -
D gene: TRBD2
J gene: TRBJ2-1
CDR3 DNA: TGTGCCAGCAGTCTCGGCGGGAGGGCGATTAAGCAGTTCTTC
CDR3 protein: CASSLGGRAIKQFF

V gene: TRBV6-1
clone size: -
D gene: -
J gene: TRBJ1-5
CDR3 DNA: TGTGCCAGCAGTGAAGCGTTGGGTTGGATTCAGCCCCAGCATTTT
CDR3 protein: CASSEALGWIQPQHF

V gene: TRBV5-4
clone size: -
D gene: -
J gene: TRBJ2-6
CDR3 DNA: TGTGCCAGCGCCCTAGCGATTGTGGGGGGGGCCAACGTCCTGACTTTC
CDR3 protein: CASALAIVGGANVLTF

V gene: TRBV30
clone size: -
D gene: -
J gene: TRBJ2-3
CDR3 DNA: TGTGCCTGGAGTGTTGGGGCGATAAAGAGCACAGATACGCAGTATTTT
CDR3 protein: CAWSVGAIKSTDTQYF

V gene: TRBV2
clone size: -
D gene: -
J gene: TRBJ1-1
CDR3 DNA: TGTGCCAGCAGTGTGGGGTCCCCGGCTTTCTTT
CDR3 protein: CASSVGSPAFF

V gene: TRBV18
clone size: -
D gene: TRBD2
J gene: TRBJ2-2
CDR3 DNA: TGTGCCAGCTCACCACTGGCTAGCGGGACCTCCGCGAACACCGGGGAGCTGTTTTTT
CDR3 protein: CASSPLASGTSANTGELFF

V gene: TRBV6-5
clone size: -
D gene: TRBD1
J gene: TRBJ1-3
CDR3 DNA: TGTGCCAGCAGTTTAATTCAGGGGGCGTCTGGAAACACCATATATTTT
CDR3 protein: CASSLIQGASGNTIYF

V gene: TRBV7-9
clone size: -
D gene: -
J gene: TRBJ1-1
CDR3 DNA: TGTGCCAGCAGCCGGAACGTCGTAGCTTTCTTT
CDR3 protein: CASSRNVVAFF

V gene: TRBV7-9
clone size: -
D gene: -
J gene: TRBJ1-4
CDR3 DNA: TGTGCCAGCGGGGGTAGCAGCCCGCGGGGTGAAAAACTGTTTTTT
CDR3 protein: CASGGSSPRGEKLFF

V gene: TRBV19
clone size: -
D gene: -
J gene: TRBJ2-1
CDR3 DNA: TGTGCCAGTAGAAGAAGGGCCTACAATGAGCAGTTCTTC
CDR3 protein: CASRRRAYNEQFF

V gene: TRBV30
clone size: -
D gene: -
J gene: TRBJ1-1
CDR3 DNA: TGTGCCTGGAGAGCCACTCCGGGGAAAGCTTTCTTT
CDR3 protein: CAWRATPGKAFF

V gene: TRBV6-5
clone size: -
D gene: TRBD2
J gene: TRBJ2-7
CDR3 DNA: TGTGCCAGCAGACCCCCGGGGGGGCGCTACGAGCAGTACTTC
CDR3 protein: CASRPPGGRYEQYF

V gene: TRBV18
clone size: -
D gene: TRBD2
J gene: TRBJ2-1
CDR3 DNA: TGTGCCAGCTCATCCAGACTAGCGGGAGACAATGAGCAGTTCTTC
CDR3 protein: CASSSRLAGDNEQFF

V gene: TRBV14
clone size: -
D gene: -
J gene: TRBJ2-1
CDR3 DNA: TGTGCCAGCAGTCATGCGAGGACACTATTGGGCAATGAGCAGTTCTTC
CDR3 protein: CASSHARTLLGNEQFF

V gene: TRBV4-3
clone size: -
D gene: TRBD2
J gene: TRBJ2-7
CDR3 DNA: TGCGCCAGCAGCCAAGCTCTCAGCGGGGGATACGAGCAGTACTTC
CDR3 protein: CASSQALSGGYEQYF

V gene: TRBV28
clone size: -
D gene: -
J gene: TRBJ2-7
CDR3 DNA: TGTGCCAGCAGCCCGGGGCGACCCGGGAGCGAGCAGTACTTC
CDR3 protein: CASSPGRPGSEQYF

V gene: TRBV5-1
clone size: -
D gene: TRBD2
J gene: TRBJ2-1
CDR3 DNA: TGCGCCAGCCTCTACGCCGGGACTACATACAATGAGCAGTTCTTC
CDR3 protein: CASLYAGTTYNEQFF

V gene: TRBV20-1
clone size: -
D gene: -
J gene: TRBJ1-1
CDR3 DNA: TGCAGTGCTAGGGGGAACACTGAAGCTTTCTTT
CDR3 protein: CSARGNTEAFF

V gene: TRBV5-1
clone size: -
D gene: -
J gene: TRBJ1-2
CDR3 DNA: TGCGCCAGCAGCTTGGACAGTGACGTTTATGGCTACACCTTC
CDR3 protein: CASSLDSDVYGYTF

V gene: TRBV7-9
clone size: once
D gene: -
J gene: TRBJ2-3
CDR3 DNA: TGTGCCAGCAGCTTAGGGGGACCCAGTCTAACAGATACGCAGTATTTT
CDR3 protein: CASSLGGPSLTDTQYF